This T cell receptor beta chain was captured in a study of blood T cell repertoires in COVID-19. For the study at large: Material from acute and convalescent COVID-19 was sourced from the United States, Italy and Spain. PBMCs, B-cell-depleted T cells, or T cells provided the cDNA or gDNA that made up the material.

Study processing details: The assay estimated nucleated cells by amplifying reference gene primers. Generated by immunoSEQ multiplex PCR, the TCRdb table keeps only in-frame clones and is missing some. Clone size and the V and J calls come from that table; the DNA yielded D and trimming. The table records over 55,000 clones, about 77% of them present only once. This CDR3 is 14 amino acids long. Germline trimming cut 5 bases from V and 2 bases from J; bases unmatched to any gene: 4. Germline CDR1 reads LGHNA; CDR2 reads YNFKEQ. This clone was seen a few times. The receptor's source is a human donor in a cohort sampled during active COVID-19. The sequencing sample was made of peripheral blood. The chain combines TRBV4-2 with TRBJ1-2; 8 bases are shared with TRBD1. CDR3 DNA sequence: TGTGCCAGCAGCAACGGACAGGGCAACTATGGCTACACCTTC. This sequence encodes CASSNGQGNYGYTF.